The TCR beta chain under discussion was sequenced for a study of cytomegalovirus exposure and HLA in healthy donors. The overall study: An earlier analysis identified 120 million or so unique TCR beta sequences in about 190 million T cells. In terms of ancestry, the Caucasian-associated cluster contained about 81% of the 398 genotyped donors. Study-wide points: It is likely that the observed cluster of highly shared sequence variants was a sequencing artifact. The authors confirmed in vitro that a few CMV-associated chains were specific for CMV antigens.

The germline gives CDR1 KGHSH, CDR2 LQKENI. The CDR3 is made up of 16 amino acids. The V gene lost 2 bases and the J gene lost 0 bases, with 12 bases spanning the gap. The PCR ran on 60 Vbeta and 13 Jbeta primers. Here immunoSEQ multiplex PCR was the method, and the copy in TCRdb shows in-frame clones only, minus some. The table shows 250,000 to 350,000 clones, with about nine tenths occurring only once. Comment on this clone: Its specificity is not known.

The chain joins TRBV18 to TRBJ2-3, with unresolved D. Sequenced sample: PBMCs. The sequence was obtained from a man between 35 and 55 years old in good health and CMV-seropositive. In DNA, the CDR3 is TGTGCCAGCTCACCATCCGTGGCCGCTAGCACAGATACGCAGTATTTT. It is translated as CASSPSVAASTDTQYF.